This TCR beta chain is from a study of T-cell memory formation after mild COVID-19. TCRdb recomputed calls from the 5' RACE reads with MiXCR, one row per CDR3 protein. The table lists hundreds of thousands of distinct CDR3 sequences, 25% to 30% of them singletons. The clonotype was recovered from an adult woman who had mild COVID-19 (a few samples of this study predate the infection). Cell type and time point are not known. Sequencing used PBMCs or a T cell subset sorted from them (not recorded which).

CDR3 nucleotides: TGTGCCAGCAGCTTGGACGGATTTGGCCCCGATCAGCCCCAGCATTTT. Translating gives CASSLDGFGPDQPQHF. The V and J genes are TRBV5-6 and TRBJ1-5; D is unresolved. From germline, CDR1 is SGHDT and CDR2 YYEEEE. The CDR3 length is 16 residues. The V end was cut by 0 bases, the J end by 5 bases, with 15 bases between.